This entry lists 10 T cell receptor beta chains sequenced from one sample in a study of T cells in Graves' hyperthyroidism and ophthalmopathy. Researchers amplified the TCR beta CDR3 regions from RNA transcripts. A set of HTBI primers served as the primers for a first-round RT-PCR of the TCR CDR3. TCRdb itself ran the multiplex PCR reads through MiXCR, one entry per CDR3 protein. Of approximately 490,000 distinct CDR3 sequences detected, 22% appear once; the ten largest clones hold 45% to 55%. Sequencing was carried out using blood. These receptors all stem from a woman in her 70s with Graves' ophthalmopathy.

The chain has TRBV28 and TRBJ1-2; D gene unclear. Germline CDR1 and CDR2: MDHEN and SYDVKM. Deletions cut 5 bases from V and 7 bases from J, with 23 bases between. The CDR3 totals 16 residues. The CDR3: CASSADFTIRSLGYTF. CDR3 nucleotide sequence: TGTGCCAGCAGTGCCGACTTTACGATCAGGAGCCTTGGCTACACCTTC.

CDR3 DNA sequence: TGTGCCAGCAGCACCGGACAGGGGATTATGAACACTGAAGCTTTCTTT. It translates to CASSTGQGIMNTEAFF. The chain recombines TRBV9 with TRBJ1-1; 9 bases line up with TRBD1. The length of the CDR3 is 16 residues. The junction had 7 bases not matched to a gene; V was cut back by 4 bases and J by 0 bases. CDR1 is SGDLS, CDR2 YYNGEE, per germline.

The gene calls are TRBV20-1 and TRBJ2-7; 8 nucleotides align to TRBD2. Trimming removed 4 bases from V and 5 bases from J; junction bases left unmatched: 7. Germline loops: CDR1 DFQATT, CDR2 SNEGSKA (reference sequence). The CDR3 is 13 amino acids. The CDR3 is CSATPGGPHEQYF. Here the CDR3 DNA reads TGCAGTGCTACCCCGGGAGGGCCCCACGAGCAGTACTTC.

The genes are TRBV28 and TRBJ1-6; the D gene is possibly TRBD1 (5 bases). V lost 6 bases, J lost 7 bases, and 13 bases lay in between. CDR1 MDHEN and CDR2 SYDVKM come from the germline V gene. The CDR3 runs 14 residues. CDR3 sequence (DNA): TGTGCCAGCAGCCCCCTCGGGGGAAATTCACCCCTCCACTTT. Amino acid sequence: CASSPLGGNSPLHF. Full variable domain (rest looked up from reference TRBV28 and TRBJ1-6): DVKVTQSSRYLVKRTGEKVFLECVQDMDHENMFWYRQDPGLGLRLIYFSYDVKMKEKGDIPEGYSVSREKKERFSLILESASTNQTSMYLCASSPLGGNSPLHFGNGTRLTVT.

CDR3 loop: CASRRDGTGGHYGYTF. The CDR3 bases are TGTGCCAGTAGACGAGATGGGACAGGGGGCCACTATGGCTACACCTTC. This sequence joins TRBV19 and TRBJ1-2; 12 positions agree with TRBD1. The CDR3 sequence is 16 residues long. Germline V gene lookup returns CDR1 LNHDA and CDR2 SQIVND (reference sequence). V was clipped by 6 bases and J by 3 bases; unmatched bases: 8. Full variable domain (rest looked up from reference TRBV19 and TRBJ1-2): DGGITQSPKYLFRKEGQNVTLSCEQNLNHDAMYWYRQDPGQGLRLIYYSQIVNDFQKGDIAEGYSVSREKKESFPLTVTSAQKNPTAFYLCASRRDGTGGHYGYTFGSGTRLTVV.

This clonotype was counted between two and nine times. The chain combines TRBV20-1 with TRBJ1-2; D call uncertain. Trimming pared 1 base from V and 1 base from J, leaving 7 bases between. Germline lookup yields CDR1 DFQATT and CDR2 SNEGSKA (reference sequence). CDR3 length equals 13 residues. CDR3 sequence: CSARGPRNYGYTF. Here the CDR3 DNA reads TGCAGTGCTAGAGGTCCCCGTAACTATGGCTACACCTTC.

This chain connects TRBV28 to TRBJ1-6; D is uncertain. Germline CDR1 reads MDHEN; CDR2 reads SYDVKM. The CDR3 is made up of 15 amino acids. V gave up 6 bases and J gave up 0 bases, with 9 bases separating them. The CDR3 region has the DNA TGTGCCAGCAGCGGAGGGAGCTCCTATAATTCACCCCTCCACTTT. The encoded protein is CASSGGSSYNSPLHF.

The count of this clonotype is one. This chain links TRBV19 with TRBJ2-5, with D possibly TRBD1 on 6 matching bases. This CDR3 spans 14 amino acids. V was pared by 6 bases and J by 2 bases, with 13 bases between. Germline V gene data show CDR1 as LNHDA and CDR2 as SQIVND (reference sequence). CDR3 loop: CASRGTGLQETQYF. The CDR3 nucleotides read TGTGCCAGTAGAGGAACAGGGTTACAAGAGACCCAGTACTTC.

This clonotype was recorded once. This chain joins TRBV9 and TRBJ2-3; 11 bases fit TRBD2. The CDR3 has 16 residues. J lost 4 bases, V lost 0 bases, and 4 bases had no gene match. CDR1 and CDR2 from the germline V gene are SGDLS and YYNGEE. CDR3 amino acids: CASSVGLAGLSDTQYF. DNA of the CDR3: TGTGCCAGCAGCGTAGGACTAGCGGGACTTTCAGATACGCAGTATTTT.

The table lists this clonotype with a few counts. The chain combines TRBV10-1 with TRBJ2-5, with D unclear. The germline V gene encodes CDR1 WNHNN and CDR2 SYGVQD (reference sequence). Trimming left V 2 bases short and J 7 bases short, with 11 bases between. The CDR3 length is 13 residues. CDR3 loop: CASSEAWAGTQYF. CDR3 DNA sequence: TGCGCCAGCAGTGAGGCCTGGGCCGGGACCCAGTACTTC.